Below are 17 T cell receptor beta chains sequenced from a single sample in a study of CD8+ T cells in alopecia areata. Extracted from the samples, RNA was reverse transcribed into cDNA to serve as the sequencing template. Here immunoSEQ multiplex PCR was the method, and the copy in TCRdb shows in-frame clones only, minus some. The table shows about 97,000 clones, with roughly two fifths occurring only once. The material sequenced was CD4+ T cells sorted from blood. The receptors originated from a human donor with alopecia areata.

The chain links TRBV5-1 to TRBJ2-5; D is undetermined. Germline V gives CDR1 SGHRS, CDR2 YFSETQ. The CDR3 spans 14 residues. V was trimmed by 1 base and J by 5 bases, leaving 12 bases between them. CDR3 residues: CASSLSVGRETQYF. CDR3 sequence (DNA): TGCGCCAGCAGCTTGTCCGTGGGTAGGGAGACCCAGTACTTC.

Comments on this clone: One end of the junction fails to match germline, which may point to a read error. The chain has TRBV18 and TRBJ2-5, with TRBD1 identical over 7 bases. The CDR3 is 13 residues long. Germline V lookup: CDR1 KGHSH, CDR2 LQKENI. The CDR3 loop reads CASAQGNQEPQYF. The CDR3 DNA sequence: TGTGCCAGCGCACAGGGGAACCAAGAGCCCCAGTACTTC.

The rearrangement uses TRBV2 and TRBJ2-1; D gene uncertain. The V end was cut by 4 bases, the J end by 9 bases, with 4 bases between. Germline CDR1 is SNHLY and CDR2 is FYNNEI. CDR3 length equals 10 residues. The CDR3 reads CASSVLEQFF. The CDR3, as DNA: TGTGCCAGCAGTGTCCTTGAGCAGTTCTTC.

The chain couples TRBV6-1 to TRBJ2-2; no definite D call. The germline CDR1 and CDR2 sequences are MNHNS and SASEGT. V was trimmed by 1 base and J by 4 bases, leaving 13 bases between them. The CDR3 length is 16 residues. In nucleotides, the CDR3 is TGTGCCAGCAGTGAAGTTGTGGGCAGAGGCACCGGGGAGCTGTTTTTT. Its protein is CASSEVVGRGTGELFF.

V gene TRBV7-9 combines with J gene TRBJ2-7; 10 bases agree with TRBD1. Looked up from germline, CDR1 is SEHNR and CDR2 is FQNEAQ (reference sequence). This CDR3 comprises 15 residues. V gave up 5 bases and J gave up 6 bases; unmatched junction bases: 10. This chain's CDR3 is CASSDGTGEPVEQYF. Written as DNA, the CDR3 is TGTGCCAGCAGCGATGGGACAGGGGAGCCCGTCGAGCAGTACTTC.

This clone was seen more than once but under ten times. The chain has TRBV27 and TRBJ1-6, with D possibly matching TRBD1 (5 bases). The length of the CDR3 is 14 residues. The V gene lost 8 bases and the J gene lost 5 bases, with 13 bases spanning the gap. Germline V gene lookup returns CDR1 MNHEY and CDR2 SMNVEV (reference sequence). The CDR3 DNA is TGTGCCAGCCGCCGGGGGGTGGATAATTCACCCCTCCACTTT. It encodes CASRRGVDNSPLHF.

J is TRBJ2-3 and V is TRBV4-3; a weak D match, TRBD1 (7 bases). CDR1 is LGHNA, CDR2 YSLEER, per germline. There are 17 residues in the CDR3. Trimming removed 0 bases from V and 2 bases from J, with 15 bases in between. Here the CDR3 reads CASSQDHRQGLTDTQYF. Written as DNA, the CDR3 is TGCGCCAGCAGCCAAGATCATCGACAGGGACTCACAGATACGCAGTATTTT.

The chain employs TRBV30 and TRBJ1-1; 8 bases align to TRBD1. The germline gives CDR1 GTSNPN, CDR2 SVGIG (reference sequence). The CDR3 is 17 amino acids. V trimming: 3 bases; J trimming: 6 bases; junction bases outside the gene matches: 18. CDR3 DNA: TGTGCCTGGAGAGGGGAGAGTCGACAGGGGCGGCGGGCTGAAGCTTTCTTT. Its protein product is CAWRGESRQGRRAEAFF.

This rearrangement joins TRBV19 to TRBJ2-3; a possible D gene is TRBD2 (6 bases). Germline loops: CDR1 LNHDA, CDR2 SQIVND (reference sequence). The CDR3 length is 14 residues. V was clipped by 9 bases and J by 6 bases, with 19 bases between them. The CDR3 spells CASGGALGVDTQYF. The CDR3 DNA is TGTGCCAGCGGGGGTGCTCTAGGGGTGGATACGCAGTATTTT.

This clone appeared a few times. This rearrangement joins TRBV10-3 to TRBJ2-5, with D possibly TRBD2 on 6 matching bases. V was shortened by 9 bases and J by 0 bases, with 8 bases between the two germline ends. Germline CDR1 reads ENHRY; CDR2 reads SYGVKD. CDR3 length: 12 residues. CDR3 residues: CAMQRDQETQYF. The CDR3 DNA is TGTGCCATGCAGCGGGACCAAGAGACCCAGTACTTC.

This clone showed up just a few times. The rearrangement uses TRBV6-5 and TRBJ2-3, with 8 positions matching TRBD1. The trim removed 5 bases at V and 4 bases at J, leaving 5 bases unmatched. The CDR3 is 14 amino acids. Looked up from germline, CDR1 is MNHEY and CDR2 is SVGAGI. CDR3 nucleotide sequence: TGTGCCAGCAGTAGGGGGACAGGAGCAGATACGCAGTATTTT. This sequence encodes CASSRGTGADTQYF.

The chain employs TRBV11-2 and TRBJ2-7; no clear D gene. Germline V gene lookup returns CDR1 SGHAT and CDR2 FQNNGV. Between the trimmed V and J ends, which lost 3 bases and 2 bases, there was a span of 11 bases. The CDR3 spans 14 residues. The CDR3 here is CASSFDEPTYEQYF. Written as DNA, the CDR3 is TGTGCCAGCAGCTTCGACGAACCTACCTACGAGCAGTACTTC.

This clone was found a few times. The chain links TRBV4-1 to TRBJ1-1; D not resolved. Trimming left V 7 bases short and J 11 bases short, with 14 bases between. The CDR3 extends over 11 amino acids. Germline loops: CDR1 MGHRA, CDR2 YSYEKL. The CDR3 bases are TGCGCCAGCATAGGCCCTCTATTCGCTTTCTTT. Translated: CASIGPLFAFF.

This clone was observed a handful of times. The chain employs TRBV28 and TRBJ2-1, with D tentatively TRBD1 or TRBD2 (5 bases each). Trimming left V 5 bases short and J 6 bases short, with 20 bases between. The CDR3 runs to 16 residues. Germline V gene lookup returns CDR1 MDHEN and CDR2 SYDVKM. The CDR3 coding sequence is TGTGCCAGCAGTCCGCCCGGAATAGGGGACCGCAATGAGCAGTTCTTC. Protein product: CASSPPGIGDRNEQFF.

CDR3 nucleotide sequence: TGTGCCAGCTCACCATTTGGCGAGACCCAGTACTTC. Residues: CASSPFGETQYF. The chain is built from TRBV18 and TRBJ2-5, with no clear D. The V gene's germline CDR1 is KGHSH and CDR2 LQKENI. The length of the CDR3 is 12 residues. Trimming cost V 2 bases and J 5 bases, with 6 bases left between them.

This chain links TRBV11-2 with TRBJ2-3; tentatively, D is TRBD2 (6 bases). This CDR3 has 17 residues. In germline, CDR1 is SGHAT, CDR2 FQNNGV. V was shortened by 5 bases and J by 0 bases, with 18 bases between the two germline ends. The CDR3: CASSPLSGRASTDTQYF. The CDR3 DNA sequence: TGTGCCAGCAGCCCCCTTAGCGGTCGCGCTAGCACAGATACGCAGTATTTT.

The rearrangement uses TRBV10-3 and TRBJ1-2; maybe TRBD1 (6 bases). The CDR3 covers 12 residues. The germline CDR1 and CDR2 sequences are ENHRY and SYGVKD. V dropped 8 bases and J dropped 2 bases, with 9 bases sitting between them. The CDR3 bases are TGTGCCATCCGAACAGGGAACTATGGCTACACCTTC. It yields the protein CAIRTGNYGYTF.